The rows below give T cell receptor beta chains drawn from one sample of a study of beta chain features in type 1 diabetes. Measured with immunoSEQ multiplex PCR; TCRdb has only the in-frame clones, and not every one. Among 330,000 or so clones listed, roughly 13% were seen once. The sequencing input was naive CD4+ T cells from blood. All receptors derive from a young woman with type 1 diabetes. CDR3s include the opening cysteine and the closing phenylalanine or tryptophan. A D gene is named only where the DNA matches it firmly. Rows may omit the clone size; those that give it use once, few, many or a size class.

d_gene: .; abundance: .; v_gene: TRBV28; j_gene: TRBJ2-7; CDR3aa: CAIVGDYEQYF; CDR3nt: TGTGCCATAGTGGGAGACTACGAGCAGTACTTC
d_gene: TRBD1; abundance: .; v_gene: TRBV19; j_gene: TRBJ2-1; CDR3aa: CASTRQGGSYNEQFF; CDR3nt: TGTGCCAGTACGCGACAGGGTGGCTCCTACAATGAGCAGTTCTTC
d_gene: .; abundance: few; v_gene: TRBV7-9; j_gene: TRBJ1-2; CDR3aa: CASSFIDRRLDGYTF; CDR3nt: TGTGCCAGCAGCTTCATTGACAGGAGGCTAGATGGCTACACCTTC
d_gene: .; abundance: .; v_gene: TRBV18; j_gene: TRBJ2-5; CDR3aa: CASSPQGDETQYF; CDR3nt: TGTGCCAGCTCACCACAAGGAGACGAGACCCAGTACTTC
d_gene: .; abundance: few; v_gene: TRBV9; j_gene: TRBJ1-2; CDR3aa: CASSGGGGFNYGYTF; CDR3nt: TGTGCCAGCAGCGGAGGCGGGGGGTTTAACTATGGCTACACCTTC
d_gene: TRBD2; abundance: few; v_gene: TRBV4-2; j_gene: TRBJ2-5; CDR3aa: CASSPKLAGQQETQYF; CDR3nt: TGTGCCAGCAGCCCGAAACTAGCGGGCCAACAAGAGACCCAGTACTTC
d_gene: .; abundance: once; v_gene: TRBV6-1; j_gene: TRBJ2-3; CDR3aa: CASTAIVRGDTQYF; CDR3nt: TGTGCCAGCACCGCCATTGTTCGGGGAGATACGCAGTATTTT
d_gene: .; abundance: .; v_gene: TRBV5-1; j_gene: TRBJ2-3; CDR3aa: CASSLFSGTQYF; CDR3nt: TGCGCCAGCAGCTTGTTCTCGGGTACGCAGTATTTT
d_gene: .; abundance: few; v_gene: TRBV29-1; j_gene: TRBJ2-1; CDR3aa: CSVESRDNFAEQFF; CDR3nt: TGCAGCGTTGAGTCGAGGGATAACTTCGCTGAGCAGTTCTTC
d_gene: TRBD1; abundance: few; v_gene: TRBV4-3; j_gene: TRBJ1-2; CDR3aa: CASRGAGGPGYGYTF; CDR3nt: TGCGCCAGCAGGGGAGCAGGGGGCCCTGGCTATGGCTACACCTTC
d_gene: .; abundance: .; v_gene: TRBV30; j_gene: TRBJ1-5; CDR3aa: CAWSQQGLGNQPQHF; CDR3nt: TGTGCCTGGAGTCAACAGGGTCTAGGCAATCAGCCCCAGCATTTT
d_gene: .; abundance: few; v_gene: TRBV7-2; j_gene: TRBJ1-1; CDR3aa: CASSSQGGDTEAFF; CDR3nt: TGTGCCAGCAGCTCACAGGGTGGGGACACTGAAGCTTTCTTT
d_gene: .; abundance: .; v_gene: TRBV28; j_gene: TRBJ1-5; CDR3aa: CASSSPTQPQHF; CDR3nt: TGTGCCAGCAGTTCCCCTACTCAGCCCCAGCATTTT
d_gene: TRBD1; abundance: .; v_gene: TRBV28; j_gene: TRBJ1-5; CDR3aa: CASSLGTGGQPQHF; CDR3nt: TGTGCCAGCAGTTTGGGGACAGGGGGCCAGCCCCAGCATTTT
d_gene: .; abundance: .; v_gene: TRBV21-1; j_gene: TRBJ2-1; CDR3aa: CASMAGLYNEQFF; CDR3nt: TGTGCCAGCATGGCGGGACTATACAATGAGCAGTTCTTC
d_gene: .; abundance: few; v_gene: TRBV6-5; j_gene: TRBJ1-1; CDR3aa: CATTHSGNTEAFF; CDR3nt: TGTGCCACCACCCACAGCGGGAACACTGAAGCTTTCTTT
d_gene: TRBD2; abundance: few; v_gene: TRBV4-2; j_gene: TRBJ2-4; CDR3aa: CASTPTSGQNIQYF; CDR3nt: TGTGCCAGCACCCCCACTAGCGGACAAAACATTCAGTACTTC
d_gene: .; abundance: .; v_gene: TRBV28; j_gene: TRBJ2-3; CDR3aa: CATVLSGADTQYF; CDR3nt: TGTGCCACCGTCTTGAGCGGTGCAGATACGCAGTATTTT
d_gene: .; abundance: few; v_gene: TRBV5-4; j_gene: TRBJ1-1; CDR3aa: CASRMDWDTEAFF; CDR3nt: TGTGCCAGCAGAATGGACTGGGACACTGAAGCTTTCTTT
d_gene: TRBD2; abundance: .; v_gene: TRBV7-9; j_gene: TRBJ2-3; CDR3aa: CASSLNWGGSTDTQYF; CDR3nt: TGTGCCAGCAGCTTGAATTGGGGGGGTTCCACAGATACGCAGTATTTT
d_gene: .; abundance: .; v_gene: TRBV30; j_gene: TRBJ2-1; CDR3aa: CAWSGGLAGDEQFF; CDR3nt: TGTGCCTGGAGTGGGGGGCTCGCGGGGGATGAGCAGTTCTTC
d_gene: TRBD1; abundance: few; v_gene: TRBV7-2; j_gene: TRBJ2-4; CDR3aa: CASGSVGGQNIQYF; CDR3nt: TGTGCCAGCGGGTCGGTAGGGGGCCAAAACATTCAGTACTTC
d_gene: TRBD2; abundance: few; v_gene: TRBV14; j_gene: TRBJ2-1; CDR3aa: CASSTRGGLKNEQFF; CDR3nt: TGTGCCAGCAGCACCCGGGGGGGGCTAAAAAATGAGCAGTTCTTC
d_gene: .; abundance: few; v_gene: TRBV9; j_gene: TRBJ2-3; CDR3aa: CASSHGQISTDTQYF; CDR3nt: TGTGCCAGCAGCCATGGACAGATCAGCACAGATACGCAGTATTTT
d_gene: TRBD1; abundance: .; v_gene: TRBV7-9; j_gene: TRBJ1-2; CDR3aa: CASSSTRGTGGTGYTF; CDR3nt: TGTGCCAGCAGCTCTACCCGGGGGACAGGGGGCACTGGCTACACCTTC
d_gene: TRBD1; abundance: .; v_gene: TRBV7-9; j_gene: TRBJ1-2; CDR3aa: CASSLGTGDGYTF; CDR3nt: TGTGCCAGCAGCTTGGGGACAGGGGATGGCTACACCTTC
d_gene: .; abundance: .; v_gene: TRBV18; j_gene: TRBJ1-1; CDR3aa: CASSWTEHNTEAFF; CDR3nt: TGTGCCAGCTCATGGACAGAACATAACACTGAAGCTTTCTTT
d_gene: .; abundance: few; v_gene: TRBV30; j_gene: TRBJ1-1; CDR3aa: CAWSGSRLLNTEAFF; CDR3nt: TGTGCCTGGAGTGGGTCGCGGCTCCTGAACACTGAAGCTTTCTTT
d_gene: .; abundance: .; v_gene: TRBV4-3; j_gene: TRBJ2-3; CDR3aa: CASSQDLRGPDTQYF; CDR3nt: TGCGCCAGCAGCCAAGATCTGCGGGGTCCAGATACGCAGTATTTT
d_gene: .; abundance: .; v_gene: TRBV19; j_gene: TRBJ1-5; CDR3aa: CASARSVANQPQHF; CDR3nt: TGTGCCAGCGCGCGGAGTGTCGCAAATCAGCCCCAGCATTTT
d_gene: .; abundance: few; v_gene: TRBV29-1; j_gene: TRBJ2-5; CDR3aa: CSATSLVRYQETQYF; CDR3nt: TGCAGCGCCACCTCCCTTGTCAGGTACCAAGAGACCCAGTACTTC
d_gene: .; abundance: few; v_gene: TRBV28; j_gene: TRBJ1-1; CDR3aa: CASRQFTEAFF; CDR3nt: TGTGCCAGCAGACAGTTCACTGAAGCTTTCTTT
d_gene: .; abundance: few; v_gene: TRBV7-9; j_gene: TRBJ2-1; CDR3aa: CASSSSGGGWDEQFF; CDR3nt: TGTGCCAGCAGCTCTAGCGGAGGGGGGTGGGATGAGCAGTTCTTC
d_gene: TRBD1; abundance: few; v_gene: TRBV7-2; j_gene: TRBJ1-1; CDR3aa: CASSLVAGQGTEAFF; CDR3nt: TGTGCCAGCAGCTTAGTTGCAGGACAGGGGACTGAAGCTTTCTTT
d_gene: .; abundance: .; v_gene: TRBV7-2; j_gene: TRBJ1-1; CDR3aa: CASSLHMGGNTEAFF; CDR3nt: TGTGCCAGCAGCTTACATATGGGGGGGAACACTGAAGCTTTCTTT
d_gene: TRBD1; abundance: .; v_gene: TRBV4-3; j_gene: TRBJ2-1; CDR3aa: CASSQEDRGSYNEQFF; CDR3nt: TGCGCCAGCAGCCAAGAGGACAGGGGTTCCTACAATGAGCAGTTCTTC
d_gene: .; abundance: .; v_gene: TRBV6-1; j_gene: TRBJ2-5; CDR3aa: CASSWSGQETQYF; CDR3nt: TGTGCCAGCAGTTGGTCAGGCCAAGAGACCCAGTACTTC
d_gene: .; abundance: .; v_gene: TRBV5-6; j_gene: TRBJ1-2; CDR3aa: CASSLVYSRGYGYTF; CDR3nt: TGTGCCAGCAGCTTGGTGTATAGTCGCGGATATGGCTACACCTTC
d_gene: .; abundance: few; v_gene: TRBV4-3; j_gene: TRBJ2-7; CDR3aa: CASSQDTGYYEQYF; CDR3nt: TGCGCCAGCAGCCAAGATACAGGCTACTACGAGCAGTACTTC
d_gene: TRBD1; abundance: .; v_gene: TRBV18; j_gene: TRBJ2-7; CDR3aa: CASSPGQLEQYF; CDR3nt: TGTGCCAGCTCACCGGGACAGCTCGAGCAGTACTTC
d_gene: .; abundance: .; v_gene: TRBV7-2; j_gene: TRBJ2-2; CDR3aa: CASSASGGPGELFF; CDR3nt: TGTGCCAGCAGCGCTTCAGGGGGGCCCGGGGAGCTGTTTTTT
d_gene: TRBD1; abundance: .; v_gene: TRBV30; j_gene: TRBJ2-3; CDR3aa: CAWSQGATGTQYF; CDR3nt: TGTGCCTGGAGTCAGGGGGCCACGGGTACGCAGTATTTT